These T cell receptor beta chains were read from a single sample in a study of cytomegalovirus exposure and HLA in healthy donors. Measured with immunoSEQ multiplex PCR; TCRdb has only the in-frame clones, and not every one. The sample carries some 160,000 clones, around four fifths recorded once. The sequencing input was PBMCs. These receptors all come from a boy aged 2 to 9 in good health and CMV-seronegative. CDR3s include the opening cysteine and the closing phenylalanine or tryptophan. The D gene is left open where the match is weak. The size of a clone is reported for some rows only, either as once, few or many, or as a class for expanded clones.

.	.	TRBV5-6	13	TRBJ2-7	CASRGRVTYEQYF	TGTGCCAGCAGGGGCAGGGTAACCTACGAGCAGTACTTC
.	once	TRBV6-5	15	TRBJ1-1	CASSPGLGGNTEAFF	TGTGCCAGCAGTCCAGGATTGGGGGGGAACACTGAAGCTTTCTTT
.	.	TRBV27	15	TRBJ1-3	CASSLAGRAGNTIYF	TGTGCCAGCAGTTTAGCAGGGAGGGCTGGAAACACCATATATTTT
TRBD2	once	TRBV7-6	16	TRBJ2-1	CASSLGGLAGGGEQFF	TGTGCCAGCAGTTTAGGGGGACTAGCGGGGGGAGGTGAGCAGTTCTTC
TRBD2	.	TRBV6-4	15	TRBJ2-3	CASSDGRGAGDTQYF	TGTGCCAGCAGTGACGGGCGGGGGGCTGGAGATACGCAGTATTTT
TRBD2	.	TRBV2	17	TRBJ2-7	CASSEFRIAGPFGEQYF	TGTGCCAGCAGTGAATTTAGGATAGCGGGACCCTTCGGCGAGCAGTACTTC
.	.	TRBV7-9	14	TRBJ2-7	CASSLGTDHYEQYF	TGTGCCAGCAGCTTAGGGACAGACCATTACGAGCAGTACTTC
.	.	TRBV19	13	TRBJ1-1	CASSTIGGLIAFF	TGTGCCAGTAGTACCATCGGAGGGCTGATCGCTTTCTTT
TRBD2	.	TRBV10-3	15	TRBJ2-1	CAIRKGLAGEDEQFF	TGTGCCATCAGAAAGGGACTAGCGGGAGAGGATGAGCAGTTCTTC
.	.	TRBV9	14	TRBJ2-1	CASSVDAFPDEQFF	TGTGCCAGCAGCGTAGATGCGTTCCCCGATGAGCAGTTCTTC
TRBD2	.	TRBV6-5	15	TRBJ2-3	CASTRRAGEADTQYF	TGTGCCAGTACCAGAAGAGCGGGAGAGGCAGATACGCAGTATTTT
.	.	TRBV9	18	TRBJ2-1	CASSVAGDLSQLPNEQFF	TGTGCCAGCAGCGTAGCCGGGGACTTATCACAGCTACCCAATGAGCAGTTCTTC
.	.	TRBV7-6	14	TRBJ2-3	CASSRAGSKDTQYF	TGTGCCAGCAGCCGAGCAGGGTCGAAGGATACGCAGTATTTT
TRBD1	.	TRBV29-1	15	TRBJ2-1	CSVEGGQGSYNEQFF	TGCAGCGTTGAAGGAGGACAGGGGTCCTACAATGAGCAGTTCTTC
TRBD1	.	TRBV18	15	TRBJ2-3	CASSLGTGVADTQYF	TGTGCCAGCTCACTTGGGACAGGGGTTGCAGATACGCAGTATTTT
TRBD2	.	TRBV2	15	TRBJ2-1	CASSIAGGRYNEQFF	TGTGCCAGCAGTATAGCGGGGGGGAGATACAATGAGCAGTTCTTC
TRBD2	.	TRBV18	16	TRBJ2-2	CASSPTSGSGTGELFF	TGTGCCAGCTCACCAACTAGCGGGAGTGGCACCGGGGAGCTGTTTTTT
.	once	TRBV30	15	TRBJ2-4	CAWRPTELAKNIQYF	TGTGCCTGGAGGCCGACAGAGTTAGCCAAAAACATTCAGTACTTC
.	.	TRBV15	15	TRBJ2-2	CATSREGVGTGELFF	TGTGCCACCAGCAGAGAAGGGGTGGGGACCGGGGAGCTGTTTTTT
.	.	TRBV2	11	TRBJ2-7	CASKTGYEQYF	TGTGCCAGCAAGACAGGCTACGAGCAGTACTTC
.	.	TRBV28	14	TRBJ2-2	CASRNKAGPRELFF	TGTGCCAGCAGGAATAAAGCAGGGCCCCGGGAGCTGTTTTTT